Following are 9 T cell receptor beta chains from one sample sequenced in a study of response to subunit inactivated influenza vaccine. TCRdb processed the RT-PCR reads anew with MiXCR; each CDR3 protein has one entry. The sample lists a few hundred thousand distinct CDR3 sequences; 9.5% to 13% were seen once. Material: PBMCs from blood, obtained around seven weeks after vaccination. The receptors shown here come from a man in his forties or fifties who received an inactivated influenza vaccine.

Notes on this clonotype: A much larger clonotype is one base distant, so this may be a read error. The chain couples TRBV3-1 to TRBJ2-6; D possibly matches TRBD1 or TRBD2 (5 bases each). Germline assignment: CDR1 LGHDT and CDR2 YNNKEL (reference sequence). CDR3 length: 14 amino acids. The CDR3 loop is CASSLLSGANDLTF. Here the CDR3 DNA reads TGTGCCAGCAGCCTATTGTCCGGGGCCAACGACCTGACTTTC.

This clonotype was found many times. V and J are TRBV12-3 or TRBV12-4 and TRBJ2-1; perhaps TRBD2 as D (5 bases). The V end was cut by 0 bases, the J end by 8 bases, with 11 bases between. This CDR3 is 14 amino acids long. The CDR3 protein is CASSLARVGYEQFF. The CDR3 DNA is TGTGCCAGCAGTTTAGCGCGGGTGGGGTATGAGCAGTTCTTC.

This clonotype has more than one count but fewer than ten. This chain uses TRBV7-2 with TRBJ1-5; a weak D match, TRBD1 (6 bases). CDR1 and CDR2 (germline): SGHTA, FQGNSA. V dropped 5 bases and J dropped 4 bases, with 15 bases sitting between them. The CDR3 is 15 amino acids. Written as DNA, the CDR3 is TGTGCCAGCAGCCTAACAATGGACAGAAATCAGCCCCAGCATTTT. Translating gives CASSLTMDRNQPQHF.

This clonotype was observed a handful of times. This sequence joins TRBV6-1 and TRBJ2-3; the D gene is possibly TRBD1 (5 bases). Trimming shortened V by 6 bases and J by 0 bases, and 13 bases separated the two germline ends. The CDR3 sequence is 15 residues long. The V gene's germline CDR1 is MNHNS and CDR2 SASEGT. The CDR3 is CASRGHSTSTDTQYF. Written as DNA, the CDR3 is TGTGCCAGCAGAGGACACAGCACTAGCACAGATACGCAGTATTTT.

This clonotype was observed many times. The chain uses TRBV27 and TRBJ2-1; D unresolved. V was trimmed by 6 bases and J by 0 bases, leaving 15 bases between them. The germline gives CDR1 MNHEY, CDR2 SMNVEV (reference sequence). The CDR3 covers 16 residues. This CDR3 reads CASSLLGVSSYNEQFF. In DNA form, the CDR3 reads TGTGCCAGCAGCCTTTTGGGCGTGAGCTCCTACAATGAGCAGTTCTTC.

The sample holds a few counts of this clonotype. V and J are TRBV28 and TRBJ2-1; 14 bases map to TRBD2. Germline CDR1 MDHEN, CDR2 SYDVKM. This CDR3 is built from 18 residues. With V trimmed by 3 bases and J by 8 bases, 12 bases remained unmatched. The CDR3 coding sequence is TGTGCCAGCAGTTTCCCCCCATGGGGGACTAGCGGGGGTCATGAGCAGTTCTTC. Translation: CASSFPPWGTSGGHEQFF.

Ten or more counts support this clonotype. The V gene is TRBV4-3, the J gene TRBJ1-5; 7 bases align to TRBD1. J lost 7 bases, V lost 0 bases, and 6 bases had no gene match. The CDR3 contains 15 residues. Per the germline V gene, CDR1 is LGHNA and CDR2 is YSLEER. The CDR3 DNA follows: TGCGCCAGCAGCCAAGATTACAACAGGGGACAGCCCCAGCATTTT. It yields the protein CASSQDYNRGQPQHF.

The gene calls are TRBV20-1 and TRBJ2-7; D might be TRBD1 (6 bases). Germline V gene data show CDR1 as DFQATT and CDR2 as SNEGSKA (reference sequence). V lost 7 bases and J lost 2, with 18 bases in between. This CDR3 contains 14 residues. The CDR3 DNA sequence: TGCAGTGTTACGGGACACTTTGAGCCCTACGAGCAGTACTTC. As protein: CSVTGHFEPYEQYF.

This clonotype was recorded many times. CDR3 protein: CASSEPSGLYEQYF. For the CDR3, the DNA is TGTGCCAGCAGTGAACCTAGCGGGCTTTACGAGCAGTACTTC. The chain uses TRBV6-1 and TRBJ2-7; 8 bases line up with TRBD2. Germline-derived CDR1 and CDR2 are MNHNS and SASEGT. The CDR3 contains 14 residues. The V gene end was trimmed by 2 bases and the J gene end by 4 bases; junction bases not matched to a gene: 4.